These 6 T cell receptor beta chains originate from one sample sequenced in a study. MiXCR, run by TCRdb on the 5' RACE reads, gives a single entry per CDR3 protein. The sample consists of nearly 55,000 distinct CDR3 sequences, 17% of them appearing once. What was sequenced was naive CD4+ T cells sorted from blood. Stated subset: naive CD4+ T cells, CD4+CD45RA+CD25-. The receptors here all came from a female donor with breast cancer.

This rearrangement joins TRBV5-1 to TRBJ1-1; D unresolved. Germline V gene sequence: CDR1 SGHRS, CDR2 YFSETQ. This CDR3 is 14 amino acids long. Trimming took off 4 bases at V and 3 bases at J, with 13 bases between the two ends. CDR3 sequence: CASSLGRWDTEAFF. The CDR3 DNA reads TGCGCCAGCAGCCTAGGCCGCTGGGACACTGAAGCTTTCTTT.

A remark on this clonotype: This may arise from a read error, as a much more abundant clone is one base away. CDR3 protein: CASSLVGGNTGAFF. The CDR3 DNA reads as TGCGCCAGCAGCTTGGTCGGGGGGAACACTGGAGCTTTCTTT. The chain couples TRBV5-1 to TRBJ1-1; the D gene is possibly TRBD1 (5 bases). This CDR3 region has 14 residues. Per germline, CDR1 SGHRS and CDR2 YFSETQ.

This chain links TRBV6-1 with TRBJ2-1; weak D call: TRBD2 (5 bases). CDR3 length: 15 amino acids. Trimming took 7 bases from V and 8 from J, leaving 21 bases between them. Germline assignment: CDR1 MNHNS and CDR2 SASEGT. The CDR3 spells CASNPRSALRDEQFF. The CDR3 DNA follows: TGTGCCAGCAACCCTCGTAGCGCCCTACGAGATGAGCAGTTCTTC.

This clonotype was observed a few times. This rearrangement joins TRBV19 to TRBJ2-1; 11 bases line up with TRBD2. Trimming took 3 bases from V and 13 from J; bases not matched to a gene: 5. CDR1 LNHDA and CDR2 SQIVND come from the germline V gene (reference sequence). The CDR3 is 13 residues long. In DNA form, the CDR3 reads TGTGCCAGTAGTATGGGGACTAGCGGAGGTCAGTTCTTC. Translating gives CASSMGTSGGQFF.

This clonotype was recorded many times. This rearrangement joins TRBV4-1 to TRBJ1-1; D is unresolved. The CDR3 contains 14 residues. The V end was cut by 0 bases, the J end by 1 base, with 6 bases between. Germline loops: CDR1 MGHRA, CDR2 YSYEKL. Written as DNA, the CDR3 is TGCGCCAGCAGCCAAGAAAGGGCGAACACTGAAGCTTTCTTT. Its protein is CASSQERANTEAFF.

This clonotype was observed many times. The J gene is TRBJ1-5, the V gene TRBV15; D may be TRBD1 (6 bases). There are 13 residues in the CDR3. With 0 bases removed from V and 7 bases from J, the gap between germline ends came to 7 bases. From germline, CDR1 is LNHNV and CDR2 YYDKDF (reference sequence). The CDR3 DNA reads TGTGCCACCAGCAGAGACAGGGGACAGCCCCAGCATTTT. This encodes CATSRDRGQPQHF.